The present T cell receptor (beta chain) was sequenced within a study of graft-versus-host responses after intestinal transplantation. Overall study context: Recipients were given multivisceral, liver-intestinal, or isolated intestinal transplants.

Generated by immunoSEQ multiplex PCR, the TCRdb table keeps only in-frame clones and is missing some. The table records about 36,000 clones, roughly 94% of them present only once. V lost 2 bases and J lost 6, with 11 bases in between. CDR3 length equals 13 residues. Germline CDR1 MDHEN, CDR2 SYDVKM. Regarding the study as a whole: Recipient bone marrow held GvH clones, some seen earlier in ileum or blood. Researchers found peak circulating GvH clone levels linked to early post-transplant HvG declines.

Concerning this clone: Its target is not known.

The chain uses TRBV28 and TRBJ2-7, with D perhaps TRBD1 or TRBD2 (5 bases each). Sequencing used unstimulated CD4+ T cells sorted from spleen or lymph node cells, obtained before transplant. The TCR originated in a human donor who was the organ donor for an intestinal transplant. The CDR3 spells CASSLGTFGEQYF. The CDR3, as DNA: TGTGCCAGCAGTTTAGGGACGTTTGGCGAGCAGTACTTC.